These 3 T cell receptor beta chains share one sample of origin, sequenced in a study of blood T cell repertoires in COVID-19. The data were produced by immunoSEQ multiplex PCR, yet TCRdb's version contains in-frame clones alone and is incomplete. The table records about 280,000 clones, roughly 88% of them present only once. Sequenced input: peripheral blood. The source of these receptors is a man aged 18-30 years with active or convalescent COVID-19.

The rearrangement uses TRBV7-2 and TRBJ2-7, with 9 bases matching TRBD1. The CDR3 covers 13 residues. Trimming removed 4 bases from V and 6 bases from J; junction bases left unmatched: 4. Per the germline V gene, CDR1 is SGHTA and CDR2 is FQGNSA. CDR3 nucleotide sequence: TGTGCCAGCAGCTACGGGACAGGGATCGAGCAGTACTTC. Its translation: CASSYGTGIEQYF.

The rearrangement joins TRBV7-2 to TRBJ1-2; 9 nucleotides match TRBD1. This CDR3 is built from 15 residues. V shed 5 bases and J 5 bases; nucleotides not matched to a gene: 9. Looked up from germline, CDR1 is SGHTA and CDR2 is FQGNSA. CDR3 DNA sequence: TGTGCCAGCAGCAAGGAACAGGGGGCGGCGTATGGCTACACCTTC. It is translated as CASSKEQGAAYGYTF.

This chain connects TRBV3-1 (or the pseudogene TRBV3-2) to TRBJ2-1, with D tentatively TRBD1 (5 bases). V lost 1 base and J 4 bases, leaving 11 bases between the germline ends. The CDR3 consists of 15 residues. CDR1 and CDR2 from the germline V gene are LGHDT and YNNKEL (reference sequence). The CDR3 protein is CASSQAFRGYNEQFF. For the CDR3, the DNA is TGTGCCAGCAGCCAAGCCTTTAGGGGTTACAATGAGCAGTTCTTC.